A selection of T cell receptor beta chains follows, all from one sample in a study of blood T cell repertoires in COVID-19. Some clones are missing from TCRdb's copy, which holds only in-frame ones; the method was immunoSEQ multiplex PCR. Among tens of thousands of clones, approximately 89% were seen once, and the ten largest hold more than 2%. Specimen: peripheral blood. The receptors were gathered from a man aged 45-65 years with acute or convalescent COVID-19. CDR3s include the opening cysteine and the closing phenylalanine or tryptophan. D genes are given only for firm matches. The size entry is marked missing in some rows and otherwise reads once, few, many or a size class.

v_gene,j_gene,d_gene,abundance,CDR3aa,CDR3nt
TRBV4-2,TRBJ1-3,TRBD1,-,CASSQPTGVGNTIYF,TGTGCCAGCAGCCAACCGACAGGGGTAGGAAACACCATATATTTT
TRBV7-2,TRBJ2-5,TRBD2,-,CASSLLSSGEETQYF,TGTGCCAGCAGCCTATTAAGTAGCGGGGAAGAGACCCAGTACTTC
TRBV2,TRBJ1-1,TRBD1,-,CAGGGYTEAFF,TGTGCCGGAGGGGGCTACACTGAAGCTTTCTTT
TRBV24-1,TRBJ1-2,-,-,CATSDFSGYGYTF,TGTGCCACCAGTGATTTCTCGGGGTATGGCTACACCTTC
TRBV19,TRBJ2-1,TRBD1,-,CASKMGQGLGNEQFF,TGTGCCAGTAAAATGGGACAGGGGTTAGGAAATGAGCAGTTCTTC
TRBV12-3/TRBV12-4,TRBJ2-5,-,-,CASSLARETQYF,TGTGCCAGCAGTTTAGCGCGGGAGACCCAGTACTTC
TRBV5-1,TRBJ1-1,-,once,CASSLQGNGNTEAFF,TGCGCCAGCAGCTTGCAGGGTAATGGGAACACTGAAGCTTTCTTT
TRBV5-1,TRBJ2-5,-,-,CASSWGTVQETQYF,TGCGCCAGCAGCTGGGGGACTGTCCAAGAGACCCAGTACTTC
TRBV5-5,TRBJ1-1,-,-,CASSLDVEMAFF,TGTGCCAGCAGCTTGGATGTGGAGATGGCTTTCTTT
TRBV6-5,TRBJ2-5,-,-,CASRLTGRGKTQYF,TGTGCCAGCAGACTAACAGGGAGAGGGAAGACCCAGTACTTC
TRBV19,TRBJ1-1,TRBD1,-,CASSGGAPTEAFF,TGTGCCAGTTCAGGGGGCGCGCCAACTGAAGCTTTCTTT
TRBV11-3,TRBJ2-3,TRBD1,once,CASSLRTGSTDTQYF,TGTGCCAGCAGCTTGAGGACAGGGTCCACAGATACGCAGTATTTT
TRBV15,TRBJ1-5,TRBD1,-,CATSRGWDSRNQPQHF,TGTGCCACCAGCAGAGGATGGGACAGTCGGAATCAGCCCCAGCATTTT
TRBV6-5,TRBJ1-2,-,-,CASSLQARDYGYTF,TGTGCCAGCAGTCTACAAGCCAGGGACTATGGCTACACCTTC
TRBV18,TRBJ1-3,TRBD1,-,CASSPGTGSSGNTIYF,TGTGCCAGCTCGCCGGGGACAGGCAGCTCTGGAAACACCATATATTTT
TRBV6-5,TRBJ2-1,-,once,CASCPQSGDEQFF,TGTGCCTCCTGCCCCCAGTCGGGAGACGAGCAGTTCTTC
TRBV6-5,TRBJ2-7,-,-,CASSYAPPGKYEQYF,TGTGCCAGCAGTTACGCCCCCCCCGGGAAATACGAGCAGTACTTC
TRBV2,TRBJ2-5,TRBD2,-,CASTRAGAQETQYF,TGTGCCAGCACTAGAGCGGGGGCGCAAGAGACCCAGTACTTC
TRBV5-1,TRBJ2-2,-,few,CASQLQGNTGELFF,TGCGCCAGCCAACTACAGGGTAACACCGGGGAGCTGTTTTTT
TRBV9,TRBJ2-1,-,-,CASSPTHNPTDEQFF,TGTGCCAGCAGCCCTACCCATAATCCTACGGATGAGCAGTTCTTC
TRBV28,TRBJ1-4,TRBD1,-,CASRPPGTENEKLFF,TGTGCCAGCAGACCCCCCGGGACAGAGAATGAAAAACTGTTTTTT
TRBV6-2/TRBV6-3,TRBJ2-1,-,few,CASSKRLQIEYNEQFF,TGTGCCAGCAGTAAGCGACTACAGATTGAATACAATGAGCAGTTCTTC
TRBV25-1,TRBJ1-6,-,-,CASSDTGGGNNSPLHF,TGTGCCAGCAGTGACACGGGGGGAGGGAACAATTCACCCCTCCACTTT
TRBV10-3,TRBJ2-2,TRBD1,-,CAISEQGPPGELFF,TGTGCCATCAGTGAACAGGGGCCACCCGGGGAGCTGTTTTTT
TRBV7-2,TRBJ2-2,-,-,CASSLYRNTGELFF,TGTGCCAGCAGCTTATACAGGAACACCGGGGAGCTGTTTTTT
TRBV18,TRBJ2-3,TRBD2,few,CASSSGMTDTQYF,TGTGCCAGCTCTAGCGGGATGACAGATACGCAGTATTTT
TRBV6-2/TRBV6-3,TRBJ2-1,-,-,CASSRGISYNEQFF,TGTGCCAGCAGTCGGGGGATTTCCTACAATGAGCAGTTCTTC
TRBV20-1,TRBJ1-1,TRBD1,-,CSASAGTGNIEAFF,TGCAGTGCTAGTGCCGGGACAGGGAATATTGAGGCTTTCTTT
TRBV29-1,TRBJ2-1,TRBD1,-,CSVSGTGVYNEQFF,TGCAGCGTTTCCGGGACAGGGGTATACAATGAGCAGTTCTTC
TRBV5-1,TRBJ2-1,-,-,CASSLIPGGYNEQFF,TGCGCCAGCAGCTTGATTCCGGGTGGCTACAATGAGCAGTTCTTC
TRBV27,TRBJ1-2,-,once,CASSSGTSQGFPDGYTF,TGTGCCAGCAGTTCAGGGACATCGCAGGGGTTTCCTGATGGCTACACCTTC
TRBV4-3,TRBJ2-5,TRBD2,-,CASSQDWTSGGSGETQYF,TGCGCCAGCAGCCAAGATTGGACTAGCGGGGGTTCGGGGGAGACCCAGTACTTC
TRBV4-3,TRBJ2-3,TRBD2,-,CASSPWGASGGSADTQYF,TGCGCCAGCAGCCCTTGGGGGGCCAGCGGGGGGTCAGCAGATACGCAGTATTTT
TRBV19,TRBJ1-5,-,-,CASSMGGPPQHF,TGTGCCAGTAGTATGGGAGGGCCGCCCCAGCATTTT
TRBV2,TRBJ1-2,TRBD1,-,CASSGQQGAGYGYTF,TGTGCCAGCAGTGGCCAACAGGGGGCGGGATATGGCTACACCTTC
TRBV4-3,TRBJ1-2,TRBD1,-,CASSQTMDREDGYTF,TGCGCCAGCAGCCAGACGATGGACAGGGAAGATGGCTACACCTTC
TRBV7-9,TRBJ1-3,-,-,CASSLGAVSSGNTIYF,TGTGCCAGCAGCTTAGGAGCCGTCTCCTCTGGAAACACCATATATTTT
TRBV7-3,TRBJ1-6,-,-,CASSLGEGGNSPLHF,TGTGCCAGCAGCTTAGGGGAGGGAGGTAATTCACCCCTCCACTTT
TRBV5-1,TRBJ1-1,-,-,CASSLVVATEAFF,TGCGCCAGCAGCTTGGTGGTAGCCACTGAAGCTTTCTTT
TRBV6-5,TRBJ1-2,TRBD1,-,CASSWDRGAAGYTF,TGTGCCAGCAGTTGGGACAGGGGGGCGGCTGGCTACACCTTC
TRBV28,TRBJ2-7,TRBD1,-,CASGFPGQGDGQYF,TGTGCCAGCGGATTTCCGGGACAGGGAGATGGGCAGTACTTC
TRBV14,TRBJ2-1,TRBD2,-,CASSHAAGGVLGNEQFF,TGTGCCAGCAGCCACGCGGCGGGGGGGGTCCTAGGCAATGAGCAGTTCTTC
TRBV6-5,TRBJ1-6,-,-,CASSYEGRHSPLHF,TGTGCCAGCAGTTACGAGGGTCGTCATTCACCCCTCCACTTT
TRBV11-2,TRBJ2-7,-,-,CASSSNRDYEQYF,TGTGCCAGCAGCTCGAACAGGGACTACGAGCAGTACTTC
TRBV4-3,TRBJ1-2,-,-,CASSLGRSFNYGYTF,TGCGCCAGCAGCCTGGGGAGGTCGTTTAACTATGGCTACACCTTC
TRBV5-1,TRBJ2-3,TRBD1,-,CASSLLWDRALNTQYF,TGCGCCAGCAGCTTATTATGGGACAGGGCTTTGAATACGCAGTATTTT
TRBV9,TRBJ2-2,-,once,CASSLEPASTGELFF,TGTGCCAGCAGCCTGGAGCCTGCTAGCACCGGGGAGCTGTTTTTT
TRBV4-3,TRBJ1-4,-,-,CASSQDLPIGVGEKLFF,TGCGCCAGCAGCCAAGATCTGCCGATAGGGGTCGGTGAAAAACTGTTTTTT
TRBV4-2,TRBJ2-1,TRBD2,-,CASSQGDGGGGSYNEQFF,TGTGCCAGCAGCCAAGGGGACGGCGGCGGGGGATCCTACAATGAGCAGTTCTTC
TRBV7-6,TRBJ1-3,-,-,CASSSGHESSGNTIYF,TGTGCCAGCAGCTCGGGACATGAAAGCTCTGGAAACACCATATATTTT